This record concerns one TCR beta chain sequence. There are many counts of this clonotype. No cognate antigen has been identified for it. No base qualities exist here, and no much larger clone lies one base off it. Ophthalmopathy patients were characterized by moderately to severely active disease, a Clinical Activity Score of at least 3, a NOSPECS grade of at least 4, and a disease duration under 3 months. Patients were excluded if they had other autoimmune diseases, uncontrolled infections, pregnancy or lactation. Diagnosis was based on clinical symptoms, serum thyroxine, TRAb, thyroid ultrasound and orbital computed tomography. PBMCs were isolated from more than 9 ml of fresh peripheral blood by Ficoll-Paque density gradient centrifugation. Trizol reagent was used to extract the total RNA, and its quality was then checked on an Agilent 2100 Bioanalyzer. TCR beta CDR3 regions were amplified from RNA transcripts for repertoire sequencing. The first round was an RT-PCR using HTBI primers with the Qiagen OneStep RT-PCR kit, and this first round was followed by a second-round multiplex PCR, then size selection and purification. Sequencing of the libraries was carried out on an Illumina HiSeq2000 in paired-end mode with 100 bp reads. The authors processed their data as follows. SOAPnuke was used to process the reads, removing any read that contained adapters or uncalled bases, had a mean Phred below 15, or lacked an exact match to the constant primer or identifier. High-quality paired reads were merged with COPE v1.2.5. Each unique nucleotide sequence was defined as a clonotype, and clonotypes were aligned to IMGT TRB V, D and J references with MiTCR v1.1. Only V-J combinations with frequency above 0.0001 were analysed, covering about 99% of repertoires. A TCR clonal expansion and chaos score per V-J combination was defined as the ratio of F50 clonal expansion to chaos observed in the TCRdist matrix. Welch's t-statistics and random forest were used to narrow the features down to 10 to 15 V-J combinations, which were then fed into a naive Bayes classifier. The Morisita-Horn index was used to measure how similar the thyroid and blood repertoires were. TCRdb trimmed the raw reads at Q25, called clones with MiXCR and kept productive beta chains. For every CDR3 protein sequence, its rows merge into one entry that carries the most common genes and DNA. These V and J calls are TCRdb output, not the study's own analysis. In all, the sample holds about 660,000 distinct CDR3 sequences, and more than 40% of those were seen once. The leading ten clones occupy 3.3% of the sample.

This entry belongs to a study of Graves' ophthalmopathy and Graves' hyperthyroidism (dated by TCRdb to 2017 to 2018). Notes on the research overall: Peripheral blood samples were taken at the time of initial diagnosis, before any treatment was given. The study used signatures of the TCR beta repertoire to tell Graves' ophthalmopathy apart from Graves' hyperthyroidism and to predict which patients would progress to ophthalmopathy. In total, approximately 140 blood samples were TCR-sequenced: around 42 ophthalmopathy, under 85 hyperthyroidism and roughly 17 hyperthyroidism-to-ophthalmopathy patients. To explore V-J signatures that separate ophthalmopathy from hyperthyroidism, a discovery set of about 98 patients was enrolled, consisting of about 43 with ophthalmopathy and around 57 with stable hyperthyroidism. An independent validation cohort was composed of fewer than 20 hyperthyroidism patients and around 16 patients who later progressed from hyperthyroidism to ophthalmopathy. In over 5 hyperthyroidism patients, the T-cell repertoire of thyroid tissue was compared with the T-cell repertoire of blood. Following sample collection, hyperthyroidism patients were given methimazole at a starting dose of 30 mg daily, and ophthalmopathy patients were given high-dose intravenous methylprednisolone. The paper as a whole reports these results and caveats: Most of the expanded thyroid clonotypes with a frequency above 0.001 were also detected in blood, and it was suggested that the thyroid immune response may be reflected by blood repertoires. In validation, the model predicted ophthalmopathy progression with less than 71% sensitivity and 72% to 80% specificity; 12 predicted patients were CT-confirmed with GO in a median of approximately 6.5 months. The 13-signature model separated ophthalmopathy from stable hyperthyroidism with over 85% sensitivity and approximately 81% specificity in cross-validation, and 80%/75% in the test set. Sample size was not statistically predetermined, and group allocation was not concealed from the investigators.

From cysteine to phenylalanine, the CDR3 is 11 amino acids long. The only DNA kept is the CDR3, 33 bases in frame from the first base. CDR1 and CDR2 (DFQATT, SNEGSKA) derive from the germline V gene (reference sequence). Cut back by 6 bases and 5 bases, the V and J ends lie 10 bases apart. The TCR was taken from an adult man with Graves' ophthalmopathy. The sequencing sample was made of peripheral blood. The V gene is TRBV20-1 and the J gene is TRBJ1-2, with no D gene named confidently. The sequence in DNA is TGCAGTGCCGGCAGCGAGTATGGCTACACCTTC. It translates to CSAGSEYGYTF.